This T cell receptor beta chain was sequenced in a study of blood T cell repertoires in COVID-19. On the study more broadly: The origin of the acute and convalescent COVID-19 samples was the United States, Italy and Spain. The analysed material was cDNA or gDNA that came from T cells, B-cell-depleted T cells, or PBMCs.

The CDR3 length is 19 residues. V shed 5 bases and J 7 bases; nucleotides not matched to a gene: 17. Germline V CDR1 and CDR2: MDHEN, SYDVKM. Produced via immunoSEQ multiplex PCR; TCRdb's table is partial and in-frame only. The sample carries about 300,000 clones, 85% recorded once. Residents of 24 US areas, aged roughly 18 to 89 years, made up the participants. Individuals in the exposed group had encountered a COVID-19 case within 2 weeks preceding study entry. The source material was PBMCs or T cells enriched from blood (not recorded which). The chain joins TRBV28 to TRBJ2-7, with TRBD2 matching over 16 bases. The receptor was derived from a young woman who had been exposed to COVID-19. The CDR3 region is CASSPQLPGLAGGLWEQYF. In DNA form, the CDR3 reads TGTGCCAGCAGTCCGCAGTTGCCGGGACTAGCGGGAGGGCTTTGGGAGCAGTACTTC.